These 6 T cell receptor beta chains share one sample of origin, sequenced in a study of molecular identifiers for immune sequencing clone quantification. MiXCR, applied by TCRdb to the PCR reads, yields one record per CDR3 protein. In the table there are more than 550,000 distinct CDR3 sequences, roughly 25% of which are singletons. The sample comprised naive CD8+ T cells from blood, with Jurkat cell RNA spiked in. Subset described: FACS-sorted CD8+CD4-CCR7+CD45RA+ naive T cells. These receptor sequences come from a human donor in good health. Some libraries in this study had Jurkat cell RNA spiked in.

About this clonotype itself: A clone one base away is much larger, so this may be a read error. The CDR3 carries no conserved terminal phenylalanine or tryptophan, so it likely arises from a read error. The gene calls are TRBV2 and TRBJ2-7; TRBD2 aligns across 12 bases. J lost 7 bases, V lost 4 bases, and 2 bases had no gene match. The CDR3 is 13 amino acids. Per the germline V gene, CDR1 is SNHLY and CDR2 is FYNNEI. DNA of the CDR3: TGTGCCAGCAGTGGACTAGCGGGGGCTGAGCAGTACTCC. This encodes CASSGLAGAEQYS.

As for this clonotype: A read error may be the cause here, since a much bigger clone is one base away. This chain joins TRBV7-9 and TRBJ2-3, with 8 bases lining up with TRBD1. CDR1 and CDR2 (germline): SEHNR, FQNEAQ (reference sequence). This CDR3 region has 14 residues. The CDR3 DNA reads TGTACCAGCAGCCGCCCGACAGGGGAAGATACGCAGTATTTT. Amino acid sequence: CTSSRPTGEDTQYF.

This clonotype was detected a few times. The chain employs TRBV27 and TRBJ2-5, with D unresolved. Trimming removed 3 bases at V and 5 bases at J, with 10 bases between. Per germline, CDR1 MNHEY and CDR2 SMNVEV (reference sequence). The CDR3 spans 13 residues. CDR3 amino acids: CASSFLDEETQYF. CDR3 DNA sequence: TGTGCCAGCAGTTTTTTAGACGAGGAGACCCAGTACTTC.

This clonotype was found a few times. V and J are TRBV6-2 or TRBV6-3 and TRBJ1-5; D remains ambiguous. V lost 5 bases and J lost 0, with 8 bases in between. CDR1 and CDR2 (germline): MNHEY, SVGEGT. CDR3 length equals 14 residues. In DNA, the CDR3 is TGTGCCAGCAGTGAAGAATATAGCAATCAGCCCCAGCATTTT. Translating gives CASSEEYSNQPQHF.

This chain uses TRBV2 with TRBJ2-2; 9 bases map to TRBD2. This CDR3 comprises 18 residues. Germline V gives CDR1 SNHLY, CDR2 FYNNEI. With 1 base clipped from V and 6 bases from J, the junction kept 12 bases outside the gene matches. The CDR3 DNA reads TGTGCCAGCAGTGAAGGGTTGTGGACTAGCGTCTCCCCCGGGGAGCTGTTTTTT. It codes for CASSEGLWTSVSPGELFF.

The chain has TRBV5-5 and TRBJ2-7, with D tentatively TRBD2 (5 bases). The CDR3 loop spans 14 amino acids. The V end lost 2 bases, the J end lost 2 bases, and 11 bases lay between the germline ends. Germline CDR1 reads SGHKS; CDR2 reads YYEKEE (reference sequence). The CDR3 DNA follows: TGTGCCAGCAGCTTTAGGCCGGGAACCTACGAGCAGTACTTC. This encodes CASSFRPGTYEQYF. The variable domain in full, with the rest retrieved from reference TRBV5-5 and TRBJ2-7, is DAGVTQSPTHLIKTRGQQVTLRCSPISGHKSVSWYQQVLGQGPQFIFQYYEKEERGRGNFPDRFSARQFPNYSSELNVNALLLGDSALYLCASSFRPGTYEQYFGPGTRLTVT.